One sample yielded the 22 T cell receptor beta chains listed below, sequenced in a study of type 1 and type 2 diabetes patients. PCR was run on genomic DNA. A primer set of 30 forward and 13 reverse primers amplified the CDR3. TCRdb recomputed calls from the multiplex PCR reads with MiXCR, one row per CDR3 protein. The sample has a few hundred thousand distinct CDR3 sequences; roughly 44% are singletons. What was sequenced was peripheral blood mononuclear cells (PBMCs). The receptors stem from a man aged 18 to 29 with type 2 diabetes.

This clonotype was recorded many times. V and J are TRBV15 and TRBJ1-1; D is ambiguous. This CDR3 comprises 13 residues. Trimming left V 4 bases short and J 4 bases short, with 10 bases between. Germline V lookup: CDR1 LNHNV, CDR2 YYDKDF (reference sequence). The CDR3 nucleotides are TGTGCCACCAGCATCGACCGGGCCACTGAAGCTTTCTTT. Protein sequence: CATSIDRATEAFF.

The J gene is TRBJ1-2, the V gene TRBV19; tentative D call: TRBD1 (5 bases). The CDR3 covers 14 residues. Between the trimmed V and J ends, which lost 3 bases and 3 bases, there was a span of 11 bases. Germline-derived CDR1 and CDR2 are LNHDA and SQIVND (reference sequence). The CDR3: CASSISMGDYGYTF. The CDR3 nucleotides read TGTGCCAGTAGTATTAGTATGGGGGACTATGGCTACACCTTC.

The rearrangement joins TRBV2 to TRBJ2-7; D gene uncertain. The CDR3 has 12 amino acids. The germline V gene encodes CDR1 SNHLY and CDR2 FYNNEI. The germline V and J ends were trimmed by 7 bases and 6 bases, with 13 bases remaining between them. CDR3 sequence reads: CASTLLPGEQYF. CDR3 nucleotides: TGTGCCAGCACCTTGCTGCCAGGCGAGCAGTACTTC. The entire variable domain, with the rest obtained from reference TRBV2 and TRBJ2-7, is as follows: EPEVTQTPSHQVTQMGQEVILRCVPISNHLYFYWYRQILGQKVEFLVSFYNNEISEKSEIFDDQFSVERPDGSNFTLKIRSTKLEDSAMYFCASTLLPGEQYFGPGTRLTVT.

The rearrangement uses TRBV2 and TRBJ2-7, with unresolved D. The J call may be incorrect, as the DNA end agrees better with TRBJ2-5. The CDR3 has 15 residues. Germline CDR1 and CDR2: SNHLY and FYNNEI. In nucleotides, the CDR3 is TGTGCCAGCAGTGAAGCCGGAAACACCGGGGAGACCCAGTACTTC. This gives the protein CASSEAGNTGETQYF.

This clonotype occurred a few times. This sequence joins TRBV2 and TRBJ2-2; a weak D match, TRBD1 (5 bases). Trimming took off 4 bases at V and 0 bases at J, with 12 bases between the two ends. The CDR3 runs to 16 residues. The germline gives CDR1 SNHLY, CDR2 FYNNEI. The CDR3 protein is CASSGGRHANTGELFF. CDR3 coding DNA: TGTGCCAGCAGTGGGGGCAGGCACGCGAACACCGGGGAGCTGTTTTTT. Full variable domain (outside the CDR3, taken from reference TRBV2 and TRBJ2-2): EPEVTQTPSHQVTQMGQEVILRCVPISNHLYFYWYRQILGQKVEFLVSFYNNEISEKSEIFDDQFSVERPDGSNFTLKIRSTKLEDSAMYFCASSGGRHANTGELFFGEGSRLTVL.

This chain joins TRBV10-3 and TRBJ1-1; D is undetermined. This CDR3 contains 15 residues. V shed 0 bases and J shed 1 base, with 9 bases lying between them. The germline gives CDR1 ENHRY, CDR2 SYGVKD. DNA for the CDR3: TGTGCCATCAGTGAGTCGAGTTCCGCGAACACTGAAGCTTTCTTT. As protein: CAISESSSANTEAFF.

This rearrangement joins TRBV18 to TRBJ1-1; D perhaps matches TRBD1 (6 bases). V dropped 3 bases and J dropped 0 bases, with 14 bases sitting between them. This CDR3 is 16 amino acids long. Germline CDR1 is KGHSH and CDR2 is LQKENI. This CDR3 is CASSPSITGMNTEAFF. DNA of the CDR3: TGTGCCAGCTCACCCTCAATTACAGGGATGAACACTGAAGCTTTCTTT.

CDR3 residues: CATSRGPIAVNYEQYF. CDR3 DNA sequence: TGTGCCACCAGCAGAGGACCAATTGCGGTTAACTACGAGCAGTACTTC. The gene calls are TRBV15 and TRBJ2-7; D remains ambiguous. Looked up from germline, CDR1 is LNHNV and CDR2 is YYDKDF (reference sequence). The V and J ends lost 1 base and 3 bases respectively, with 16 bases between them. The CDR3 contains 16 residues.

This clonotype was seen a few times. The rearrangement links TRBV20-1 to TRBJ2-3; TRBD1 matches 7 bases. Trimming removed 0 bases from V and 2 bases from J; junction bases left unmatched: 8. Germline assignment: CDR1 DFQATT and CDR2 SNEGSKA (reference sequence). The CDR3 runs 16 residues. The DNA of the CDR3 is TGCAGTGCTAGAGATACGGGACAGCCTATCACAGATACGCAGTATTTT. This gives the protein CSARDTGQPITDTQYF.

Many counts were recorded for this clonotype. Germline and junction disagree at one end, which may indicate a read error. The chain joins TRBV5-1 to TRBJ2-3; no clear D gene. The CDR3 spans 11 residues. Germline CDR1 reads SGHRS; CDR2 reads YFSETQ. The CDR3 here is CASSLTDTQYF. The CDR3 DNA reads TGTGCCAGCAGTCTAACAGATACGCAGTATTTT.

The chain employs TRBV7-9 and TRBJ2-7; TRBD1 matches 7 bases. The CDR3 covers 13 residues. Looked up from germline, CDR1 is SEHNR and CDR2 is FQNEAQ (reference sequence). With V trimmed by 3 bases and J by 8 bases, 7 bases remained unmatched. CDR3 amino acids: CASSLGTEYKQYF. DNA of the CDR3: TGTGCCAGCAGCTTGGGGACAGAATACAAGCAGTACTTC.

This clonotype was detected only a few times. The rearrangement uses TRBV20-1 and TRBJ1-1, with unresolved D. Trimming pared 5 bases from V and 5 bases from J, leaving 15 bases between. Germline V gene lookup returns CDR1 DFQATT and CDR2 SNEGSKA (reference sequence). This CDR3 comprises 13 residues. The CDR3 here is CSAPPWGGTEAFF. CDR3 bases: TGCAGTGCTCCGCCATGGGGAGGGACTGAAGCTTTCTTT.

This clonotype occurred once. This chain joins TRBV7-3 and TRBJ2-1; D gene unclear. The V end lost 1 base, the J end lost 4 bases, and 11 bases lay between the germline ends. The CDR3 contains 15 residues. CDR1 is SGHTA, CDR2 FQGTGA, per germline. The CDR3 bases are TGTGCCAGCAGCTTAATGGGCGGATCATACAATGAGCAGTTCTTC. This sequence encodes CASSLMGGSYNEQFF.

The CDR3 here is CAWSAGTDSIEAFF. CDR3 coding DNA: TGTGCCTGGAGTGCTGGGACAGATTCTATTGAAGCTTTCTTT. The J gene is TRBJ1-1, the V gene TRBV30, with 7 bases fitting TRBD1. With 1 base clipped from V and 7 bases from J, the junction kept 9 bases outside the gene matches. Germline-derived CDR1 and CDR2 are GTSNPN and SVGIG (reference sequence). This CDR3 has 14 amino acids.

This sequence joins TRBV10-2 and TRBJ1-2; D gene unclear. V was shortened by 2 bases and J by 4 bases, with 14 bases between the two germline ends. Germline lookup yields CDR1 WSHSY and CDR2 SAAADI. This CDR3 has 15 residues. The CDR3 coding sequence is TGCGCCAGCAGTGAGCTCCCTGAGGATATCTATGGCTACACCTTC. As protein: CASSELPEDIYGYTF.

This clonotype was seen only a few times. This CDR3 reads CASSVGAASNQPQHF. The CDR3 DNA reads TGTGCCAGCAGCGTAGGCGCAGCTAGCAATCAGCCCCAGCATTTT. This rearrangement joins TRBV28 to TRBJ1-5; no definite D call. This CDR3 is built from 15 residues. The germline V and J ends were trimmed by 6 bases and 0 bases, with 12 bases remaining between them. Germline V gene sequence: CDR1 MDHEN, CDR2 SYDVKM.

This clonotype was seen a few times. This rearrangement joins TRBV19 to TRBJ1-4; no firm D call. V was cut by 3 bases and J by 3 bases, with 14 bases left in between. CDR1 is LNHDA, CDR2 SQIVND, per germline (reference sequence). CDR3 length equals 16 residues. CDR3 sequence reads: CASSIAPWRANEKLFF. CDR3 nucleotides: TGTGCCAGTAGTATCGCACCTTGGAGGGCTAATGAAAAACTGTTTTTT.

The chain has TRBV10-1 and TRBJ2-1; TRBD1 agrees at 10 bases. The CDR3 has 16 residues. Germline CDR1 and CDR2: WNHNN and SYGVQD (reference sequence). Trimming took 0 bases from V and 8 from J; bases not matched to a gene: 7. For the CDR3, the DNA is TGCGCCAGCAGTGAGTCGATCAGGACAGGGGGGGATGAGCAGTTCTTC. Its translation: CASSESIRTGGDEQFF.

The rearrangement uses TRBV30 and TRBJ1-2; perhaps TRBD1 as D (5 bases). V was pared by 1 base and J by 6 bases, with 9 bases between. The length of the CDR3 is 12 residues. From germline, CDR1 is GTSNPN and CDR2 SVGIG (reference sequence). The CDR3 region has the DNA TGTGCCTGGAGTGCAGGGACGGATGGCTACACCTTC. This codes for CAWSAGTDGYTF.

With respect to this clonotype: This clone may be a read error of a much larger clone one base away. The V call is TRBV5-1, the J call TRBJ1-1; 9 bases are shared with TRBD1. This CDR3 is 15 amino acids long. V was clipped by 5 bases and J by 1 base; unmatched bases: 6. Germline loops: CDR1 SGHRS, CDR2 YFSETQ. The CDR3 DNA reads as TGCGCCAGCAGGTACGGACAGGGGTCGAACACTGAAGCTTTCTTT. This codes for CASRYGQGSNTEAFF.

This clonotype appeared once. This may arise from a read error, as a much more abundant clone is one base away. The chain uses TRBV2 and TRBJ1-4; D is possibly TRBD1 (5 bases). Trimming pared 7 bases from V and 8 bases from J, leaving 14 bases between. This CDR3 spans 13 amino acids. The germline CDR1 and CDR2 sequences are SNHLY and FYNNEI. CDR3 in amino acids: CASMSGAGEKLFF. The CDR3 DNA reads as TGTGCCAGCATGAGTGGGGCGGGAGAAAAACTGTTTTTT.

This clonotype showed up just a few times. The chain employs TRBV24-1 and TRBJ2-1; 8 nucleotides match TRBD1. Germline V gene sequence: CDR1 KGHDR, CDR2 SFDVKD. The CDR3 extends over 15 amino acids. The ends lost 10 bases at V and 0 bases at J; junction bases unmatched: 7. In nucleotides, the CDR3 is TGTGCCACTCGACAGGGGACACTCTCCTACAATGAGCAGTTCTTC. Protein sequence: CATRQGTLSYNEQFF.